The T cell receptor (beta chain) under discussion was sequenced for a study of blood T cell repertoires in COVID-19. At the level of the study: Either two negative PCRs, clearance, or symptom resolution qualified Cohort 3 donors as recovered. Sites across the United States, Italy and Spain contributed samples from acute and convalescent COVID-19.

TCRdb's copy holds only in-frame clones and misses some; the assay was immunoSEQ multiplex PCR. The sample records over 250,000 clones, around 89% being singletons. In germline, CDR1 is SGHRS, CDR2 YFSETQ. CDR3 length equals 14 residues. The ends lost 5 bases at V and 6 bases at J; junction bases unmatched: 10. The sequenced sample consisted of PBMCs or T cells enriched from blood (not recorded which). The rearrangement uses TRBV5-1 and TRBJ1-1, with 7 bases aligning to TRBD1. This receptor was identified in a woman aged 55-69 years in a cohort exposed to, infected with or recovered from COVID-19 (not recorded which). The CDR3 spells CASRSTGQGAEAFF. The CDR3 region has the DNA TGCGCCAGCAGGTCGACAGGCCAGGGGGCTGAAGCTTTCTTT.